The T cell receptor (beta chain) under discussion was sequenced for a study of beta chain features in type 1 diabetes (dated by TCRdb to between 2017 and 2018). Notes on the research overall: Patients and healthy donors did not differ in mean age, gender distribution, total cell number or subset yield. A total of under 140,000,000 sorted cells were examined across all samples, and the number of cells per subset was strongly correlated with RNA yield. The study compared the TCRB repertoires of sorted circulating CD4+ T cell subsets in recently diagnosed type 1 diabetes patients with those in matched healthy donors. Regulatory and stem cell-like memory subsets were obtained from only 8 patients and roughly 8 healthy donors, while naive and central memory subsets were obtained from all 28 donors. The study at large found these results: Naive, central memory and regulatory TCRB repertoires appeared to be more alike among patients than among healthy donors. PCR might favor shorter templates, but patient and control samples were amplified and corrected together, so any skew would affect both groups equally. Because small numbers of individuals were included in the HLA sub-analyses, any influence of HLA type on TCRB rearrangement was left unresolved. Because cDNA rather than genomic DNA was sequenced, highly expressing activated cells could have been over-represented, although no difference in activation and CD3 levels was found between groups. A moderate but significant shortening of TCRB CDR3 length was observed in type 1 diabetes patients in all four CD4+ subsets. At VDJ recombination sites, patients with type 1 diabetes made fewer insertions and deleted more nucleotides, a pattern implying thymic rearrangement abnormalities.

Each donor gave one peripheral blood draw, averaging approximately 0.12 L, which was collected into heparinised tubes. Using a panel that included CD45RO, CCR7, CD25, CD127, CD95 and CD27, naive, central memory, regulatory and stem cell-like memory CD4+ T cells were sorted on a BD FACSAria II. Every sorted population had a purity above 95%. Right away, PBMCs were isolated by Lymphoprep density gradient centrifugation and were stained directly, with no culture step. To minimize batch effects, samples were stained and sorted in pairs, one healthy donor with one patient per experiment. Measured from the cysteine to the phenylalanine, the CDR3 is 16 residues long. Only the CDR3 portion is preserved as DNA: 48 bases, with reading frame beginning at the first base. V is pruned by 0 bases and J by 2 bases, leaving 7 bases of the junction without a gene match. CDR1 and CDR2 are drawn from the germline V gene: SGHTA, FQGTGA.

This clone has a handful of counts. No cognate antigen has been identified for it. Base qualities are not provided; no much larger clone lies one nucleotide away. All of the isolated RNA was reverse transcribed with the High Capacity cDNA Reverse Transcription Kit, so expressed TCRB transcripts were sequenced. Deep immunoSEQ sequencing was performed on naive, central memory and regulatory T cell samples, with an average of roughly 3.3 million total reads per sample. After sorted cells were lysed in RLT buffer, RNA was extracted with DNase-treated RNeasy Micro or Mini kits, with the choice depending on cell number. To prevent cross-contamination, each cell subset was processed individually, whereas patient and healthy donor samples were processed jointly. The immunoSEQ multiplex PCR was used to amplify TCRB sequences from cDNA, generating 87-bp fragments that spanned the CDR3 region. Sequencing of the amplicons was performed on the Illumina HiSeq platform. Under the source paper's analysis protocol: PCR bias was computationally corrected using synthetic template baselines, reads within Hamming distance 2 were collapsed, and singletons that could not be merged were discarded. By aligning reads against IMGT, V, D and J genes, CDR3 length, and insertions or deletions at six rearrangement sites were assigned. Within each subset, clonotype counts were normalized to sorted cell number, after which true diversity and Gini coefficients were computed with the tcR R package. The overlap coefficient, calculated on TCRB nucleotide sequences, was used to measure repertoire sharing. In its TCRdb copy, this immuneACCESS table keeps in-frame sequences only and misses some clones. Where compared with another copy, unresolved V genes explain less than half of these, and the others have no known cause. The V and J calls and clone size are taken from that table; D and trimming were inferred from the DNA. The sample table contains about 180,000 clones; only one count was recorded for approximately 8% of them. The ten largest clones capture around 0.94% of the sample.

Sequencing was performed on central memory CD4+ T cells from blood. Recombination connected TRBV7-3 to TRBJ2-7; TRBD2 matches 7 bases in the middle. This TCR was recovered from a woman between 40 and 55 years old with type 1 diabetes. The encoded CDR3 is CASSLTEREPPYEQYF. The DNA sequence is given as TGTGCCAGCAGCTTAACGGAGCGGGAACCTCCCTACGAGCAGTACTTC.